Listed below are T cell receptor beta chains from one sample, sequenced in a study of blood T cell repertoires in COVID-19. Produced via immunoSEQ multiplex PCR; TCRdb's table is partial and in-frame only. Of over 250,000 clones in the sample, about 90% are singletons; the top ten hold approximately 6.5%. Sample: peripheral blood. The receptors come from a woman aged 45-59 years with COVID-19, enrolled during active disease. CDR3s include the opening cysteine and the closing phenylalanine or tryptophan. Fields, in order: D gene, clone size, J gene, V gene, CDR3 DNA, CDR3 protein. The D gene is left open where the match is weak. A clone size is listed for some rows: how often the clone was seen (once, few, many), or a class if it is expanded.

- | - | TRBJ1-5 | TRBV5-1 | TGCGCCAGCAGCCTCGGGGATTCGCCCAATCAGCCCCAGCATTTT | CASSLGDSPNQPQHF
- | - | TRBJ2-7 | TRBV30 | TGTGCCTGGAGTGTAGTTGCGGGACCCTTCTACGAGCAGTACTTC | CAWSVVAGPFYEQYF
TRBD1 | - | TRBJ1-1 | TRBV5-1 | TGCGCCAGCAGTCCCGGACAGGGGGTTGCTTGGACTGAAGCTTTCTTT | CASSPGQGVAWTEAFF
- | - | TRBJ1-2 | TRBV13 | TGTGCCAGCAGCGAGCGGGGGGGCTCGTATGGCTACACCTTC | CASSERGGSYGYTF
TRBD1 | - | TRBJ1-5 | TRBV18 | TGTGCCAGCTCACGGACAGGGAGGGATCAGCCCCAGCATTTT | CASSRTGRDQPQHF
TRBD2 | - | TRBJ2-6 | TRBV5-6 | TGTGCCAGCAGCTTGCCTAGCGGTGGCTCTGGGGCCAACGTCCTGACTTTC | CASSLPSGGSGANVLTF
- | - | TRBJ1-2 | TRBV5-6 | TGTGCCAGCAGCCTAGGCAGAGACTATGGCTACACCTTC | CASSLGRDYGYTF
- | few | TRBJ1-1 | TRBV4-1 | TGCGCCAGCAGCCAAGATGGTTCGGGCGGGACTGAAGCTTTCTTT | CASSQDGSGGTEAFF
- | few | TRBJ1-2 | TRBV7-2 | TGTGCCAGCAGCTTAGTCCCAGAATTC | CASSLVPEF
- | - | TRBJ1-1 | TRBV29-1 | TGCAGCGCCCTTGATCGGGGAAGAGCGAACACTGAAGCTTTCTTT | CSALDRGRANTEAFF
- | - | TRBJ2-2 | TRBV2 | TGTGCCAGCAGTGGGGGGGTCCGCACCGGGGAGCTGTTTTTT | CASSGGVRTGELFF